This TCR beta chain was sequenced in a study of T-cell reconstitution after alpha-beta-depleted transplantation in children (dated by TCRdb to 2016 to 2017). A note on the overall study: The study quantitatively tracked T-cell immune reconstitution after TCRalphabeta/CD19-depleted allogeneic hematopoietic cell transplantation in children using TCR repertoire profiling.

Library prep was done by PCR. Sequenced using an Illumina HiSeq 2500. TCR libraries were prepared with molecular barcoding, using unique molecular identifiers to normalize TCRbeta repertoire quantification. Using fastp at Q25 and MiXCR, TCRdb reprocessed the public reads and kept productive beta chains. For every CDR3 protein sequence, its rows merge into one entry that carries the most common genes and DNA. This sample has about 500,000 distinct CDR3 sequences in its table, and around a third of those were observed once. Roughly 2.5% of the sample is taken by the ten largest. About this clonotype: Its antigen is not yet known. No much larger clone exists at a distance of one base, and base qualities are not known.

The germline V and J ends show losses of 3 bases and 6 bases respectively, and no gene match explains 5 bases of the junction. Via the germline V gene, CDR1 is LGHNA and CDR2 YSLEER. Its CDR3 holds 14 amino acids, cysteine through phenylalanine. Of the read, only the CDR3 DNA is kept; its 42 bases are in frame from base 1. Rearrangement joined TRBV4-3 to TRBJ2-7; TRBD1 fits 10 bases in the junction. This TCR was sampled from a human donor who donated a stem cell graft to a child with aplastic anemia. Specimen: PBMCs from the stem cell graft donor, collected from the stem cell graft. CDR3 loop: CASSHDGTGAEQYF. The DNA is TGCGCCAGCAGCCACGATGGGACAGGGGCCGAGCAGTACTTC.